Following are 28 T cell receptor beta chains from one sample sequenced in a study of shared clonotypes between healthy human individuals. Sequencing was performed with immunoSEQ multiplex PCR; in TCRdb, only in-frame clones are kept and a portion is missing. The sample carries about 2.4 million clones, around 90% recorded once. The sequenced sample was naive CD4+ T cells sorted from blood. Documented subset: CD45RA+ positively selected. All receptors come from a man younger than 35 in good health.

V usage is TRBV11-2 and J usage is TRBJ1-1, with TRBD1 as a possible D gene (5 bases). V was shortened by 0 bases and J by 1 base, with 15 bases between the two germline ends. The CDR3 length is 17 residues. Germline V gene sequence: CDR1 SGHAT, CDR2 FQNNGV. The CDR3 loop is CASSLDQWGVGNTEAFF. The DNA of the CDR3 is TGTGCCAGCAGCTTAGATCAGTGGGGGGTAGGGAACACTGAAGCTTTCTTT.

For this clone: The same CDR3 arises from other DNA sequences in this sample as well. The chain is built from TRBV18 and TRBJ1-4; D may be TRBD1 (5 bases). V lost 3 bases and J 5 bases, leaving 10 bases between the germline ends. Germline V gene data show CDR1 as KGHSH and CDR2 as LQKENI. This CDR3 has 14 residues. DNA of the CDR3: TGTGCCAGCTCACCGGGGGGGTTGAATGAAAAACTGTTTTTT. It translates to CASSPGGLNEKLFF.

The chain carries TRBV7-2 and TRBJ2-7; TRBD2 matches 13 bases. V shed 5 bases and J 6 bases; nucleotides not matched to a gene: 7. This CDR3 has 15 residues. From germline, CDR1 is SGHTA and CDR2 FQGNSA. CDR3 loop: CASSAGLAGVGEQYF. Written as DNA, the CDR3 is TGTGCCAGCAGCGCCGGACTAGCGGGAGTCGGCGAGCAGTACTTC.

This clone has only one observation. The J gene is TRBJ2-1, the V gene TRBV27, with 7 positions matching TRBD2. The CDR3 length is 14 residues. The germline gives CDR1 MNHEY, CDR2 SMNVEV (reference sequence). V was pared by 5 bases and J by 4 bases, with 5 bases of the junction left unmatched. CDR3 DNA sequence: TGTGCCAGCAGTAGACTAGCACCTTACAATGAGCAGTTCTTC. Its protein is CASSRLAPYNEQFF.

CDR3: CASSLEPRSGTEQFF. In nucleotides, the CDR3 is TGCGCCAGCAGCTTGGAGCCCAGGTCTGGGACCGAGCAGTTCTTC. The rearrangement uses TRBV5-1 and TRBJ2-1; D may correspond to TRBD1 or TRBD2 (5 bases each). This CDR3 spans 15 amino acids. Trimming stripped 0 bases from V and 10 bases from J, with 17 bases between. CDR1 is SGHRS and CDR2 is YFSETQ in the germline V gene.

CDR3 DNA sequence: TGTGCCAGCAGCTTCGATCTGTCCTACGAGCAGTACTTC. Its translation is CASSFDLSYEQYF. The rearrangement uses TRBV11-2 and TRBJ2-7; no clear D gene. CDR1 is SGHAT and CDR2 is FQNNGV in the germline V gene. The CDR3 runs to 13 residues. Between the trimmed V and J ends, which lost 3 bases and 1 base, there was a span of 7 bases.

This clone showed up just a few times. Other nucleotide sequences from this sample produce the same CDR3. This chain links TRBV9 with TRBJ2-3; no clear D gene. V dropped 0 bases and J dropped 1 base, with 0 bases sitting between them. The germline CDR1 and CDR2 sequences are SGDLS and YYNGEE. The CDR3 consists of 12 residues. DNA for the CDR3: TGTGCCAGCAGCGTAGGCACAGATACGCAGTATTTT. Protein: CASSVGTDTQYF.

The chain combines TRBV10-3 with TRBJ1-2, with D hard to call. V dropped 4 bases and J dropped 6 bases, with 9 bases sitting between them. The V gene's germline CDR1 is ENHRY and CDR2 SYGVKD. The CDR3 has 12 amino acids. The CDR3 loop is CAISGYGDGYTF. The CDR3 region has the DNA TGTGCCATCAGTGGTTATGGGGATGGCTACACCTTC.

The rearrangement joins TRBV4-1 to TRBJ2-2; D unclear. This CDR3 has 15 residues. V shed 0 bases and J shed 5 bases, with 10 bases lying between them. Germline CDR1 is MGHRA and CDR2 is YSYEKL. CDR3 sequence (DNA): TGCGCCAGCAGCCAAGATCTTTACGGGACCGGGGAGCTGTTTTTT. As protein: CASSQDLYGTGELFF.

This chain uses TRBV5-1 with TRBJ1-6; TRBD1 matches 9 bases. The CDR3 sequence is 15 residues long. Germline V CDR1 and CDR2: SGHRS, YFSETQ. V was clipped by 0 bases and J by 8 bases; unmatched bases: 3. CDR3 amino acids: CASSLDRGPHSPLHF. The CDR3 coding sequence is TGCGCCAGCAGCTTGGACAGGGGGCCGCATTCACCCCTCCACTTT.

The rearrangement uses TRBV5-4 and TRBJ2-2; D call uncertain. The CDR3 contains 15 residues. V was trimmed by 0 bases and J by 7 bases, leaving 13 bases between them. CDR1 and CDR2 (germline): SGHNT, YYREEE (reference sequence). CDR3 in DNA: TGTGCCAGCAGCTTGGGTGGCTTCGGTGTCGGGGAGCTGTTTTTT. Amino acids: CASSLGGFGVGELFF.

This chain joins TRBV30 and TRBJ1-5; no definite D call. V lost 0 bases to trimming and J lost 6 bases, with 15 bases between them. The CDR3 covers 15 residues. Per germline, CDR1 GTSNPN and CDR2 SVGIG (reference sequence). The CDR3 DNA reads as TGTGCCTGGAGTGTACCAGGTTTAGGGCGTCAGCCCCAGCATTTT. It is translated as CAWSVPGLGRQPQHF.

Comment on this clone: This CDR3 is also generated by other DNA sequences in the sample. The chain recombines TRBV28 with TRBJ2-3, with D perhaps matching TRBD1 (5 bases). This CDR3 region has 15 residues. From germline, CDR1 is MDHEN and CDR2 SYDVKM. Between the trimmed V and J ends, which lost 4 bases and 0 bases, there was a span of 11 bases. The CDR3 bases are TGTGCCAGCAGTTCCCCAAGGGGCAGCACAGATACGCAGTATTTT. Amino acid sequence: CASSSPRGSTDTQYF. Full variable domain (remainder filled in from reference TRBV28 and TRBJ2-3): DVKVTQSSRYLVKRTGEKVFLECVQDMDHENMFWYRQDPGLGLRLIYFSYDVKMKEKGDIPEGYSVSREKKERFSLILESASTNQTSMYLCASSSPRGSTDTQYFGPGTRLTVL.

The rearrangement joins TRBV6-1 to TRBJ2-3; 11 bases agree with TRBD1. Trimming took 4 bases from V and 3 from J; bases not matched to a gene: 6. The CDR3 covers 16 residues. CDR1 MNHNS and CDR2 SASEGT come from the germline V gene. The CDR3: CASSARDRGETDTQYF. CDR3 nucleotide sequence: TGTGCCAGCAGTGCCCGGGACAGGGGGGAAACAGATACGCAGTATTTT.

This chain joins TRBV7-9 and TRBJ2-1, with 8 bases matching TRBD2. In germline, CDR1 is SEHNR, CDR2 FQNEAQ (reference sequence). This CDR3 region has 17 residues. Losses at the gene ends were 5 bases for V and 8 bases for J; bases not matched to a gene: 17. The CDR3 loop is CASSPLLAAIGRDEQFF. CDR3 DNA sequence: TGTGCCAGCAGCCCGTTACTAGCGGCCATTGGAAGGGATGAGCAGTTCTTC.

The chain carries TRBV7-9 and TRBJ1-6, with TRBD1 matching over 8 bases. The V and J ends lost 0 bases and 6 bases, in that order; junction bases with no gene match: 4. The germline V gene has CDR1 SEHNR and CDR2 FQNEAQ (reference sequence). This CDR3 has 16 amino acids. CDR3 residues: CASSLALDRGNSPLHF. The CDR3 DNA follows: TGTGCCAGCAGCTTAGCGCTCGACAGGGGTAATTCACCCCTCCACTTT.

To note about this clone: Other nucleotide sequences in the sample specify the same CDR3. The chain links TRBV6-6 to TRBJ1-1; no clear D. The CDR3 runs to 13 residues. Germline V gives CDR1 MNHNY, CDR2 SVGAGI (reference sequence). V dropped 6 bases and J dropped 1 base, with 9 bases sitting between them. The CDR3 DNA sequence: TGTGCCAGCAGCTTAACAGAGAACACTGAAGCTTTCTTT. Its protein product is CASSLTENTEAFF.

V and J are TRBV5-4 and TRBJ2-5; 9 nucleotides agree with TRBD2. The CDR3 has 13 residues. Germline V CDR1 and CDR2: SGHNT, YYREEE (reference sequence). V trimming: 4 bases; J trimming: 3 bases; junction bases outside the gene matches: 1. The CDR3 spells CASSRLAEETQYF. The CDR3 coding sequence is TGTGCCAGCAGCCGACTAGCGGAAGAGACCCAGTACTTC.

This clone has a single count. V and J are TRBV30 and TRBJ1-1; 8 nucleotides agree with TRBD1. This CDR3 spans 15 amino acids. The trim removed 0 bases at V and 4 bases at J, leaving 7 bases unmatched. The V gene's germline CDR1 is GTSNPN and CDR2 SVGIG (reference sequence). In nucleotides, the CDR3 is TGTGCCTGGAGTGTCGGTCGGACAGGGCCCACTGAAGCTTTCTTT. Protein product: CAWSVGRTGPTEAFF.

The chain carries TRBV5-6 and TRBJ2-3; the D is unclear. CDR3 length: 15 residues. In germline, CDR1 is SGHDT, CDR2 YYEEEE. V dropped 2 bases and J dropped 0 bases, with 10 bases sitting between them. The DNA for the CDR3 is TGTGCCAGCAGCTTCTTGGCGGCTAGCACAGATACGCAGTATTTT. Its protein is CASSFLAASTDTQYF.

As concerns this clone: The same CDR3 can be traced to other DNA sequences in this sample. The chain uses TRBV7-2 and TRBJ2-7; D is ambiguous. From germline, CDR1 is SGHTA and CDR2 FQGNSA. Trimming removed 1 base from V and 3 bases from J, with 7 bases in between. The length of the CDR3 is 13 residues. CDR3 sequence reads: CASSLEAGYEQYF. As DNA, the CDR3 is TGTGCCAGCAGCTTAGAGGCCGGCTACGAGCAGTACTTC.

J is TRBJ2-2 and V is TRBV7-2; D possibly uses TRBD1 or TRBD2 (5 bases each). Trimming stripped 5 bases from V and 4 bases from J, with 17 bases between. Germline V lookup: CDR1 SGHTA, CDR2 FQGNSA. This CDR3 has 16 amino acids. CDR3 coding DNA: TGTGCCAGCAGCCTGGGACGGGTCGATTCCACCGGGGAGCTGTTTTTT. As protein: CASSLGRVDSTGELFF.

Notes on this clone: This specimen includes other DNA sequences encoding the same CDR3. The gene calls are TRBV9 and TRBJ2-3, with D possibly being TRBD2 (6 bases). Trimming stripped 2 bases from V and 0 bases from J, with 19 bases between. Germline CDR1 is SGDLS and CDR2 is YYNGEE. CDR3 size: 18 residues. The CDR3 protein is CASSVAPGTSSSTDTQYF. The CDR3 DNA reads TGTGCCAGCAGCGTGGCCCCCGGGACTTCCTCTAGCACAGATACGCAGTATTTT.

V gene TRBV23-1 combines with J gene TRBJ1-2; tentative D call: TRBD1 (5 bases). TRBV23-1 carries the ORF label, with uncertain function. Trimming pared 1 base from V and 7 bases from J, leaving 13 bases between. The CDR3 has 14 residues. This CDR3 reads CASSQFGVGVGYTF. The CDR3 DNA reads TGCGCCAGCAGTCAATTTGGAGTAGGGGTTGGCTACACCTTC.

To note about this clone: The sample has other DNA sequences that encode this CDR3 too. This chain uses TRBV6-5 with TRBJ1-2; 9 bases line up with TRBD1. The CDR3 totals 14 residues. Germline CDR1 and CDR2: MNHEY and SVGAGI. Unmatched junction bases numbered 3, after V lost 5 bases and J lost 2 bases. In DNA form, the CDR3 reads TGTGCCAGCAGTAGGGACAGGGCCAACTATGGCTACACCTTC. Translated: CASSRDRANYGYTF.

The chain has TRBV6-5 and TRBJ2-3; the D gene is possibly TRBD2 (6 bases). CDR3 length: 15 residues. CDR1 and CDR2 from the germline V gene are MNHEY and SVGAGI. Deletions cut 5 bases from V and 3 bases from J, with 15 bases between. CDR3 nucleotide sequence: TGTGCCAGCAGTCCTACCGGGACTGGGACAGATACGCAGTATTTT. Translated, it gives CASSPTGTGTDTQYF.

V gene TRBV2 combines with J gene TRBJ2-5, with D unclear. This CDR3 spans 12 amino acids. Per the germline V gene, CDR1 is SNHLY and CDR2 is FYNNEI. Trimming removed 6 bases from V and 1 base from J, with 6 bases in between. CDR3 bases: TGTGCCAGCAGACAAGCCCAAGAGACCCAGTACTTC. Translation gives CASRQAQETQYF.

The rearrangement uses TRBV6-6 and TRBJ2-2, with 7 bases fitting TRBD2. Germline values: CDR1 MNHNY, CDR2 SVGAGI (reference sequence). The CDR3 spans 13 residues. Trimming cost V 2 bases and J 7 bases; bases outside gene matches: 1. The chain's CDR3 is CASSYRGDGELFF. The CDR3 bases are TGTGCCAGCAGTTACCGGGGGGACGGGGAGCTGTTTTTT.